The 22 T cell receptor beta chains below come from one sample, sequenced in a study of glioma-infiltrating T cells after dendritic cell vaccination. The repertoire was sequenced with immunoSEQ multiplex PCR; TCRdb's copy has only in-frame clones and lacks some. The top ten clones hold about 12% of a sample with more than 95,000 clones, about four fifths of them seen once. Specimen: blood, collected before dendritic cell vaccination. The receptors were sampled from a human donor with glioblastoma.

The chain has TRBV11-2 and TRBJ2-7, with 8 bases fitting TRBD2. Germline CDR1 SGHAT, CDR2 FQNNGV. V shed 0 bases, J shed 6 bases, and the junction held 7 bases outside the gene matches. This CDR3 has 15 amino acids. CDR3 nucleotide sequence: TGTGCCAGCAGCTTAGATCTGGCCAGCGGGAGCGAGCAGTACTTC. Translating it yields CASSLDLASGSEQYF.

The chain has TRBV5-1 and TRBJ2-5, with D tentatively TRBD2 (5 bases). The germline gives CDR1 SGHRS, CDR2 YFSETQ. This CDR3 has 13 amino acids. Between the trimmed V and J ends, which lost 4 bases and 5 bases, there was a span of 12 bases. CDR3: CASSQDSRETQYF. CDR3 bases: TGCGCCAGCAGCCAGGACTCTCGGGAGACCCAGTACTTC.

About this clone: A junction boundary mismatches the germline segment, possibly from a read error. The chain couples TRBV5-1 to TRBJ1-6, with 7 bases matching TRBD1. Germline-derived CDR1 and CDR2 are SGHRS and YFSETQ. The CDR3 contains 15 residues. DNA of the CDR3: TGCGCCAGCAGCTCGGTAGGACAGGCTAATCCACCCCTCCACTTT. It encodes CASSSVGQANPPLHF.

This sequence joins TRBV5-1 and TRBJ1-3, with TRBD1 as a possible D gene (6 bases). Per germline, CDR1 SGHRS and CDR2 YFSETQ. The CDR3 totals 15 residues. Trimming took 4 bases from V and 0 from J, leaving 11 bases between them. The CDR3 bases are TGCGCCAGCAGCATCACAGGGCGCTCTGGAAACACCATATATTTT. Translating it yields CASSITGRSGNTIYF.

The chain recombines TRBV9 with TRBJ2-3; weak D call: TRBD1 (6 bases). V lost 5 bases and J lost 5, with 15 bases in between. Germline V lookup: CDR1 SGDLS, CDR2 YYNGEE. The CDR3 consists of 14 residues. The DNA for the CDR3 is TGTGCCAGCAGTGACCGGACAGTTTTAGATACGCAGTATTTT. This sequence encodes CASSDRTVLDTQYF. Combining the CDR3 with reference TRBV9 and TRBJ2-3 gives the whole variable domain DSGVTQTPKHLITATGQRVTLRCSPRSGDLSVYWYQQSLDQGLQFLIQYYNGEERAKGNILERFSAQQFPDLHSELNLSSLELGDSALYFCASSDRTVLDTQYFGPGTRLTVL.

Comments on this clone: Other DNA sequences in the sample encode the same CDR3. This chain connects TRBV6-6 to TRBJ1-5; the match to TRBD1 covers 8 bases. J was trimmed by 4 bases and V by 5 bases; bases with no gene match: 4. Germline loops: CDR1 MNHNY, CDR2 SVGAGI (reference sequence). The CDR3 spans 14 residues. The CDR3 nucleotides are TGTGCCAGCAGTCCGCGGACAGGGAATCAGCCCCAGCATTTT. The encoded protein is CASSPRTGNQPQHF.

This chain joins TRBV7-9 and TRBJ1-2; D perhaps matches TRBD1 (6 bases). In germline, CDR1 is SEHNR, CDR2 FQNEAQ (reference sequence). The CDR3 covers 13 residues. V lost 7 bases to trimming and J lost 8 bases, with 17 bases between them. This chain's CDR3 is CASIDRGARGYTF. The CDR3 DNA reads TGTGCCAGCATCGACCGGGGGGCGCGGGGCTACACCTTC.

The chain employs TRBV11-2 and TRBJ2-7; tentative D call: TRBD2 (7 bases). The CDR3 is 15 amino acids. Trimming removed 4 bases from V and 4 bases from J, with 17 bases in between. Germline CDR1 reads SGHAT; CDR2 reads FQNNGV. The CDR3: CASSSTRGASYEQYF. CDR3 coding DNA: TGTGCCAGCAGCTCCACCCGGGGGGCTTCTTACGAGCAGTACTTC. The full variable domain, rest sourced from reference TRBV11-2 and TRBJ2-7, is EAGVAQSPRYKIIEKRQSVAFWCNPISGHATLYWYQQILGQGPKLLIQFQNNGVVDDSQLPKDRFSAERLKGVDSTLKIQPAKLEDSAVYLCASSSTRGASYEQYFGPGTRLTVT.

This clone occurred a few times. V gene TRBV4-1 combines with J gene TRBJ1-1, with 7 nucleotides matching TRBD1. Germline values: CDR1 MGHRA, CDR2 YSYEKL. Trimming took 3 bases from V and 1 from J; bases not matched to a gene: 5. CDR3 size: 15 residues. The CDR3 DNA reads as TGCGCCAGCAGCCAGAAGACAGGGAAGAACACTGAAGCTTTCTTT. It encodes CASSQKTGKNTEAFF.

The chain carries TRBV19 and TRBJ1-1, with no clear D. V was trimmed by 6 bases and J by 0 bases, leaving 11 bases between them. Germline-derived CDR1 and CDR2 are LNHDA and SQIVND (reference sequence). The CDR3 runs to 14 residues. The CDR3 loop reads CASRAATLNTEAFF. CDR3 nucleotide sequence: TGTGCCAGTAGGGCCGCCACCTTGAACACTGAAGCTTTCTTT.

This clone counts as medium-sized. The chain carries TRBV5-6 and TRBJ2-2; TRBD2 matches 7 bases. The CDR3 loop spans 16 amino acids. Germline V lookup: CDR1 SGHDT, CDR2 YYEEEE. Germline trimming cut 4 bases from V and 4 bases from J; bases unmatched to any gene: 10. In DNA form, the CDR3 reads TGTGCCAGCAGCCCCTGGGGGGAGGGCGCCACCGGGGAGCTGTTTTTT. This encodes CASSPWGEGATGELFF. Together with reference TRBV5-6 and TRBJ2-2, the CDR3 gives the full variable domain: DAGVTQSPTHLIKTRGQQVTLRCSPKSGHDTVSWYQQALGQGPQFIFQYYEEEERQRGNFPDRFSGHQFPNYSSELNVNALLLGDSALYLCASSPWGEGATGELFFGEGSRLTVL.

This chain joins TRBV2 and TRBJ2-7; 12 bases fit TRBD1. Germline V gene sequence: CDR1 SNHLY, CDR2 FYNNEI. Losses at the gene ends were 6 bases for V and 0 bases for J; bases not matched to a gene: 12. The CDR3 loop spans 18 amino acids. The CDR3 DNA is TGTGCCAGCAGCGGAGTCCTTCGGGACAGGGGGCCCTCCTACGAGCAGTACTTC. Translating it yields CASSGVLRDRGPSYEQYF.

The gene calls are TRBV9 and TRBJ1-6, with 8 bases matching TRBD1. CDR1 and CDR2 (germline): SGDLS, YYNGEE. J gave up 7 bases and V 0 bases, and 6 bases lay outside the gene matches. The CDR3 has 16 amino acids. The CDR3 here is CASSVGGQGWNSPLHF. DNA of the CDR3: TGTGCCAGCAGCGTAGGCGGACAGGGTTGGAATTCACCCCTCCACTTT. Together with reference TRBV9 and TRBJ1-6, the CDR3 gives the full variable domain: DSGVTQTPKHLITATGQRVTLRCSPRSGDLSVYWYQQSLDQGLQFLIQYYNGEERAKGNILERFSAQQFPDLHSELNLSSLELGDSALYFCASSVGGQGWNSPLHFGNGTRLTVT.

The chain recombines TRBV6-5 with TRBJ1-2; 7 bases are a match to TRBD1. CDR3 length equals 14 residues. Germline CDR1 MNHEY, CDR2 SVGAGI. The trim removed 6 bases at V and 4 bases at J, leaving 8 bases unmatched. CDR3 sequence: CASRQLGTVYGYTF. The CDR3 nucleotides are TGTGCCAGCAGGCAATTAGGGACAGTCTATGGCTACACCTTC.

The chain has TRBV5-1 and TRBJ2-3, with 9 nucleotides matching TRBD2. Germline trimming cut 4 bases from V and 3 bases from J; bases unmatched to any gene: 12. Germline V gene sequence: CDR1 SGHRS, CDR2 YFSETQ. This CDR3 spans 17 amino acids. CDR3 protein: CASSRDGGGAETDTQYF. CDR3 coding DNA: TGCGCCAGCAGCCGGGACGGCGGGGGGGCTGAGACAGATACGCAGTATTTT.

This sequence joins TRBV7-8 and TRBJ2-7; TRBD1 agrees at 7 bases. The ends lost 3 bases at V and 1 base at J; junction bases unmatched: 6. This CDR3 is 15 amino acids long. Germline values: CDR1 SGHVS, CDR2 FQNEAQ. CDR3 loop: CASSFGTVSSYEQYF. DNA for the CDR3: TGTGCCAGCAGCTTCGGGACAGTATCATCCTACGAGCAGTACTTC.

CDR3 in amino acids: CASTRGEDQPQHF. In DNA, the CDR3 is TGTGCCAGCACCAGGGGTGAAGATCAGCCCCAGCATTTT. The chain recombines TRBV25-1 with TRBJ1-5; D is possibly TRBD1 (6 bases). Between the trimmed V and J ends, which lost 7 bases and 5 bases, there was a span of 12 bases. The CDR3 spans 13 residues. Germline loops: CDR1 MGHDK, CDR2 SYGVNS.

This chain links TRBV5-1 with TRBJ1-2; the D gene is possibly TRBD1 (5 bases). Trimming took 0 bases from V and 3 from J, leaving 9 bases between them. The CDR3 extends over 14 amino acids. The germline CDR1 and CDR2 sequences are SGHRS and YFSETQ. The CDR3 DNA reads as TGCGCCAGCAGCTTGGTGGGGGGTGACTATGGCTACACCTTC. It codes for CASSLVGGDYGYTF.

The chain recombines TRBV19 with TRBJ2-7; weak D call: TRBD1 (6 bases). In germline, CDR1 is LNHDA, CDR2 SQIVND (reference sequence). There are 13 residues in the CDR3. Deletions cut 2 bases from V and 4 bases from J, with 9 bases between. CDR3: CASSITGRYEQYF. The CDR3, as DNA: TGTGCCAGTAGTATAACAGGGAGATACGAGCAGTACTTC.

The genes are TRBV10-3 and TRBJ2-2; tentatively, D is TRBD2 (7 bases). There are 14 residues in the CDR3. Trimming stripped 5 bases from V and 7 bases from J, with 14 bases between. From germline, CDR1 is ENHRY and CDR2 SYGVKD. CDR3 loop: CAISLGGAVGELFF. CDR3 nucleotides: TGTGCCATCAGTTTGGGGGGGGCGGTCGGGGAGCTGTTTTTT.

This clone occurred a few times. The chain is built from TRBV30 and TRBJ1-2; TRBD1 matches 10 bases. Germline CDR1 GTSNPN, CDR2 SVGIG (reference sequence). After removal of 1 base from V and 7 bases from J, the junction contained 6 bases not matched to a gene. There are 14 residues in the CDR3. The CDR3 DNA reads as TGTGCCTGGAGTGCCGGACAGGGGGAGGCTGGCTACACCTTC. This translates into CAWSAGQGEAGYTF. The variable domain in full, with the rest retrieved from reference TRBV30 and TRBJ1-2, is SQTIHQWPATLVQPVGSPLSLECTVEGTSNPNLYWYRQAAGRGLQLLFYSVGIGQISSEVPQNLSASRPQDRQFILSSKKLLLSDSGFYLCAWSAGQGEAGYTFGSGTRLTVV.

The chain couples TRBV7-6 to TRBJ1-2; tentative D call: TRBD1 (6 bases). Trimming took 8 bases from V and 7 from J, leaving 14 bases between them. This CDR3 region has 12 residues. Germline CDR1 is SGHVS and CDR2 is FNYEAQ. This CDR3 is CASSGGGGGYTF. The CDR3 DNA reads TGTGCCAGCTCAGGTGGGGGCGGTGGCTACACCTTC.